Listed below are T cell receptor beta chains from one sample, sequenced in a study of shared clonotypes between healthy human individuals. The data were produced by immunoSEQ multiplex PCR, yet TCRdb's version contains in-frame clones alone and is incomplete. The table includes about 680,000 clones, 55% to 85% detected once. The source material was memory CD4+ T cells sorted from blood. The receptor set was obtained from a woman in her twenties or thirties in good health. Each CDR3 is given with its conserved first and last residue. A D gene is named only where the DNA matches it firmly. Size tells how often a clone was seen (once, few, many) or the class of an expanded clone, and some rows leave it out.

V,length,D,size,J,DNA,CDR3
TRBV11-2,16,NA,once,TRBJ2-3,TGTGCCAGCAGCCCCGGTCGGCGGCCTTCCACAGATACGCAGTATTTT,CASSPGRRPSTDTQYF
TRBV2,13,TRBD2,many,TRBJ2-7,TGTGCCAGCATCCGCGGGAGCTCCTACGAGCAGTACTTC,CASIRGSSYEQYF
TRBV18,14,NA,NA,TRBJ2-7,TGTGCCAGCTCACGCTCCGTCACCTCCTACGAGCAGTACTTC,CASSRSVTSYEQYF
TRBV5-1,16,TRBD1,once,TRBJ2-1,TGCGCCAGCAGCTTGGGACAGGGAGCCCGAGAGGATGAGCAGTTCTTC,CASSLGQGAREDEQFF
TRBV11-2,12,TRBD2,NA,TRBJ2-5,TGTGCCAGCGGACGGGGGGAAGAGACCCAGTACTTC,CASGRGEETQYF
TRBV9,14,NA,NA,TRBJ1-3,TGTGCCAGCAGCGTAGGGGTAGAAGGAAACACCATATATTTT,CASSVGVEGNTIYF
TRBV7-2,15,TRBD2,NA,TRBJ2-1,TGTGCCAGCAGCTCCTTAGCGGGATTGGGAAATGAGCAGTTCTTC,CASSSLAGLGNEQFF
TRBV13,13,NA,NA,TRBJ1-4,TGTGCCAGCAGCTTCCGGCGTAATGAAAAACTGTTTTTT,CASSFRRNEKLFF
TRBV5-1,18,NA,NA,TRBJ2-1,TGCGCCAGCAGCTTGGCAGGGAGCGGTTCCAGCTCCTACAATGAGCAGTTCTTC,CASSLAGSGSSSYNEQFF
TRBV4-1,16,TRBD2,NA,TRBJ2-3,TGCGCCAGCAGCCAAGATACTAGCGCCTACACAGATACGCAGTATTTT,CASSQDTSAYTDTQYF
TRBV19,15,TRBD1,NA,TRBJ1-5,TGTGCCAGTAGTACCCAGACAGGGGGTGTAGGGCCCCAGCATTTT,CASSTQTGGVGPQHF
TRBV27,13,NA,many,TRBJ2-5,TGTGCCAGCAGCCGGCGACCCCAAGAGACCCAGTACTTC,CASSRRPQETQYF
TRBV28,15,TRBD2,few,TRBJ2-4,TGTGCCAGCAGTTCAGCGGGAGGGTCGGTAAACATTCAGTACTTC,CASSSAGGSVNIQYF
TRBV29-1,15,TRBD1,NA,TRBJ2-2,TGCAGCTATGGTGACAGGGGTAGTCCCACCGGGGAGCTGTTTTTT,CSYGDRGSPTGELFF
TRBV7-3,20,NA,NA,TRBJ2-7,TGTGCCAGCATCAAAGGCCTGGACGGGAGCGCTGACGTGAAATCCTACGAGCAGTACTTC,CASIKGLDGSADVKSYEQYF
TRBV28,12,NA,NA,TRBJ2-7,TGTGCCAGCAGACAGGCAAACTACGAGCAGTACTTC,CASRQANYEQYF
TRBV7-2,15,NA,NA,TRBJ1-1,TGTGCCAGCAGCTTAGCGTCCCACACGGGCACTGAAGCTTTCTTT,CASSLASHTGTEAFF
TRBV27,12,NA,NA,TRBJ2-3,TGTGCCAGCACCGGACAGCAAGATACGCAGTATTTT,CASTGQQDTQYF
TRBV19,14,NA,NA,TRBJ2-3,TGTGCCAGTACCAGACAGTTAAGCACAGATACGCAGTATTTT,CASTRQLSTDTQYF
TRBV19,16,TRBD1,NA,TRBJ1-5,TGTGCCAGTAGCGTGCTCAGGGGACAGCAGAATCAGCCCCAGCATTTT,CASSVLRGQQNQPQHF
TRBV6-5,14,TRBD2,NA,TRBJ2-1,TGTGCCAGCATTGGCAGCGGGAGACGCAATGAGCAGTTCTTC,CASIGSGRRNEQFF
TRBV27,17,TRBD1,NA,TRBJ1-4,TGTGCCAGCAGTCTAGCCCCCGGGGGACAGAGAAATGAAAAACTGTTTTTT,CASSLAPGGQRNEKLFF
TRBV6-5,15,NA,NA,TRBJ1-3,TGTGCCAGCAGTTTGGACGGGCGCGGAGGAAACACCATATATTTT,CASSLDGRGGNTIYF
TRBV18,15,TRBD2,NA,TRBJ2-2,TGTGCCAGCTCACGGTCTAGCGGGAACACCGGGGAGCTGTTTTTT,CASSRSSGNTGELFF